This passage covers 26 T cell receptor beta chains from one sample sequenced in a study of control samples from healthy donors and cancer patients (dated by TCRdb to 2019 to 2021). Receptor amplification or capture employed the immunoSEQ multiplex PCR assay. TCRdb retrieved this table from immuneACCESS and kept in-frame rearrangements only. Not all clones are present; in checked studies, unresolved V genes account for under half, and no reason is known for the remainder. The sample has approximately 26,000 clones on record, 80% to 85% of them singletons. The ten largest clones capture roughly 23% of the sample. Sequenced input: PBMCs. The receptors here all came from a man in his fifties or sixties with colorectal cancer.

The genes are TRBV6-5 and TRBJ1-3, with TRBD1 as a possible D gene (5 bases). Trimming shortened V by 5 bases and J by 4 bases, and 15 bases separated the two germline ends. Per the germline V gene, CDR1 is MNHEY and CDR2 is SVGAGI. This CDR3 contains 15 residues. CDR3 protein: CASSPGKGWGNTIYF. The CDR3 coding sequence is TGTGCCAGCAGTCCCGGGAAGGGGTGGGGAAACACCATATATTTT.

Turning to this clone: A much larger clone differs by one base, so this may be a read error. The sample holds other DNA sequences that translate to the same CDR3. This rearrangement joins TRBV11-3 to TRBJ1-5; D ambiguous. Germline V gene data show CDR1 as SGHNT and CDR2 as YENEEA. There are 15 residues in the CDR3. V lost 5 bases and J lost 5, with 16 bases in between. The CDR3 bases are TGTGCCAGCAGCCTATGGGCTGCTCATCATCAGCCCCAGCATTTT. The encoded protein is CASSLWAAHHQPQHF.

V usage is TRBV7-2 and J usage is TRBJ1-1; 8 nucleotides match TRBD1. J lost 1 base, V lost 1 base, and 2 bases had no gene match. CDR3 length equals 15 residues. Germline V lookup: CDR1 SGHTA, CDR2 FQGNSA. CDR3 bases: TGTGCCAGCAGCTTAGAAGGGACAGGGAACACTGAAGCTTTCTTT. Translation: CASSLEGTGNTEAFF.

The V and J genes are TRBV6-6 and TRBJ1-4; perhaps TRBD1 as D (6 bases). The CDR3 has 14 amino acids. Looked up from germline, CDR1 is MNHNY and CDR2 is SVGAGI (reference sequence). V lost 2 bases and J lost 8, with 12 bases in between. The CDR3 DNA sequence: TGTGCCAGCAGTTACCCAGGGGCTTGGGAAAAACTGTTTTTT. The encoded protein is CASSYPGAWEKLFF.

This chain uses TRBV6-1 with TRBJ1-2; 7 positions agree with TRBD1. This CDR3 has 15 amino acids. The trim removed 3 bases at V and 4 bases at J, leaving 8 bases unmatched. Germline CDR1 is MNHNS and CDR2 is SASEGT. CDR3 sequence: CASSDPYDRAYGYTF. CDR3 in DNA: TGTGCCAGCAGTGACCCCTACGACAGGGCCTATGGCTACACCTTC.

The V gene is TRBV6-2 or TRBV6-3, the J gene TRBJ2-3; 11 positions agree with TRBD2. V trimming: 2 bases; J trimming: 2 bases; junction bases outside the gene matches: 6. The CDR3 totals 17 residues. The germline gives CDR1 MNHEY, CDR2 SVGEGT. In DNA, the CDR3 is TGTGCCAGCAGTTACAGGTCTAGCGGGGGGAACACAGATACGCAGTATTTT. Residues: CASSYRSSGGNTDTQYF.

This clone is medium-sized by share. The chain is built from TRBV11-2 and TRBJ1-6; D is ambiguous. V lost 5 bases and J lost 15, with 8 bases in between. CDR1 SGHAT and CDR2 FQNNGV come from the germline V gene. This CDR3 spans 10 amino acids. CDR3 region: CASSLAGLHF. CDR3 nucleotide sequence: TGTGCCAGCAGCCTAGCTGGCCTCCACTTT.

The rearrangement uses TRBV5-1 and TRBJ2-2, with a weak D call TRBD1 (5 bases). Germline V gene data show CDR1 as SGHRS and CDR2 as YFSETQ. V lost 5 bases and J lost 0, with 11 bases in between. The CDR3 has 15 amino acids. CDR3 in DNA: TGCGCCAGCAGGTCCCAGGGAACGAACACCGGGGAGCTGTTTTTT. This codes for CASRSQGTNTGELFF.

The chain is built from TRBV27 and TRBJ1-2; 9 bases are shared with TRBD1. J lost 6 bases, V lost 3 bases, and 8 bases had no gene match. The CDR3 contains 15 residues. The germline gives CDR1 MNHEY, CDR2 SMNVEV (reference sequence). CDR3 in DNA: TGTGCCAGCAGTTTCCACAAGACAGGGGGGCATGGCTACACCTTC. Translated, it gives CASSFHKTGGHGYTF.

CDR3 amino acids: CAISDQRTSGAPDTQYF. DNA for the CDR3: TGTGCCATCAGTGACCAGAGGACTAGCGGGGCCCCAGATACGCAGTATTTT. The chain is built from TRBV10-3 and TRBJ2-3; TRBD2 matches at 12 bases. V trimming: 3 bases; J trimming: 4 bases; junction bases outside the gene matches: 8. Germline V gene data show CDR1 as ENHRY and CDR2 as SYGVKD. The CDR3 has 17 residues.

The rearrangement links TRBV15 to TRBJ1-6; TRBD1 might be the D (5 bases). The CDR3 covers 15 residues. V lost 3 bases and J 5 bases, leaving 11 bases between the germline ends. The germline V gene has CDR1 LNHNV and CDR2 YYDKDF (reference sequence). The CDR3 coding sequence is TGTGCCACCAGCAGGGGGACGGCAGATAATTCACCCCTCCACTTT. Translating it yields CATSRGTADNSPLHF.

The chain uses TRBV30 and TRBJ2-7, with 13 positions matching TRBD2. This CDR3 has 14 amino acids. V shed 1 base and J 3 bases; nucleotides not matched to a gene: 0. In germline, CDR1 is GTSNPN, CDR2 SVGIG (reference sequence). This chain's CDR3 is CAWSGTSGGYEQYF. CDR3 sequence (DNA): TGTGCCTGGAGTGGGACTAGCGGGGGCTACGAGCAGTACTTC.

This clone appeared a single time. J is TRBJ1-2 and V is TRBV2; D unclear. Germline CDR1 reads SNHLY; CDR2 reads FYNNEI. Trimming removed 2 bases from V and 3 bases from J, with 7 bases in between. This CDR3 region has 13 residues. CDR3 nucleotides: TGTGCCAGCAGTGAATGGAGGGACTATGGCTACACCTTC. Translating it yields CASSEWRDYGYTF. Looking up the rest from reference TRBV2 and TRBJ1-2 gives the full variable domain: EPEVTQTPSHQVTQMGQEVILRCVPISNHLYFYWYRQILGQKVEFLVSFYNNEISEKSEIFDDQFSVERPDGSNFTLKIRSTKLEDSAMYFCASSEWRDYGYTFGSGTRLTVV.

V gene TRBV11-3 combines with J gene TRBJ2-3; no clear D. V shed 1 base and J shed 5 bases, with 4 bases lying between them. Germline V CDR1 and CDR2: SGHNT, YENEEA. CDR3 length equals 12 residues. Here the CDR3 reads CASSLVEDTQYF. The DNA of the CDR3 is TGTGCCAGCAGCTTAGTGGAAGATACGCAGTATTTT.

The chain is built from TRBV5-1 and TRBJ1-1, with D uncertain. Trimming stripped 0 bases from V and 1 base from J, with 7 bases between. Germline V gene sequence: CDR1 SGHRS, CDR2 YFSETQ. This CDR3 contains 14 residues. DNA of the CDR3: TGCGCCAGCAGCTTGGCCGGGGAGAACACTGAAGCTTTCTTT. It translates to CASSLAGENTEAFF.

This chain uses TRBV18 with TRBJ2-2, with D perhaps assigned TRBD1 or TRBD2 (5 bases each). CDR1 and CDR2 from the germline V gene are KGHSH and LQKENI. Trimming took 2 bases from V and 1 from J, leaving 5 bases between them. CDR3 length: 14 amino acids. This chain's CDR3 is CASSPGGNTGELFF. The CDR3 nucleotides are TGTGCCAGCTCACCAGGGGGGAACACCGGGGAGCTGTTTTTT.

The J gene is TRBJ2-3, the V gene TRBV2; TRBD1 might be the D (6 bases). Germline-derived CDR1 and CDR2 are SNHLY and FYNNEI. The CDR3 runs to 13 residues. Trimming cost V 5 bases and J 8 bases, with 14 bases left between them. The CDR3 DNA follows: TGTGCCAGCAGTTCCCAAGGGGGTGGTACGCAGTATTTT. Translated: CASSSQGGGTQYF.

This chain joins TRBV6-6 and TRBJ2-7; unclear D gene. V gave up 5 bases and J gave up 2 bases, with 16 bases separating them. This CDR3 has 15 amino acids. CDR1 MNHNY and CDR2 SVGAGI come from the germline V gene (reference sequence). The CDR3, as DNA: TGTGCCAGCAGTGCCCTCGATAAGGCCACCTACGAGCAGTACGTC. Translating it yields CASSALDKATYEQYV.

There are a few counts of this clone. The chain links TRBV19 to TRBJ2-2; D remains unclear. The V end lost 10 bases, the J end lost 4 bases, and 13 bases lay between the germline ends. The germline gives CDR1 LNHDA, CDR2 SQIVND (reference sequence). The CDR3 loop spans 13 amino acids. CDR3 loop: CATVAYRTGELFF. The CDR3 DNA reads as TGTGCCACCGTAGCCTACCGCACCGGGGAGCTGTTTTTT.

There are a few counts of this clone. J is TRBJ1-5 and V is TRBV30; a possible D gene is TRBD1 (5 bases). CDR3 length: 15 amino acids. V lost 2 bases to trimming and J lost 6 bases, with 17 bases between them. Germline assignment: CDR1 GTSNPN and CDR2 SVGIG (reference sequence). The CDR3 nucleotides are TGTGCCTGGAGTCATAGGGACGTCGAGAGTCAGCCCCAGCATTTT. It codes for CAWSHRDVESQPQHF.

The chain's CDR3 is CASSLGGGDEQFF. In nucleotides, the CDR3 is TGTGCCAGCAGCTTAGGGGGAGGCGATGAGCAGTTCTTC. The V and J genes are TRBV11-1 and TRBJ2-1; possibly TRBD2 for D (6 bases). Germline V gives CDR1 SGHAT, CDR2 FQDESV (reference sequence). The length of the CDR3 is 13 residues. Deletions cut 1 base from V and 8 bases from J, with 9 bases between.

This chain links TRBV18 with TRBJ2-5; the match to TRBD1 covers 7 bases. The CDR3 contains 14 residues. The trim removed 7 bases at V and 5 bases at J, leaving 10 bases unmatched. The germline V gene encodes CDR1 KGHSH and CDR2 LQKENI. The CDR3 region is CASFPTGVDETQYF. The DNA of the CDR3 is TGTGCCAGCTTCCCAACAGGGGTGGACGAGACCCAGTACTTC. Supplemented by reference TRBV18 and TRBJ2-5, the full variable domain reads NAGVMQNPRHLVRRRGQEARLRCSPMKGHSHVYWYRQLPEEGLKFMVYLQKENIIDESGMPKERFSAEFPKEGPSILRIQQVVRGDSAAYFCASFPTGVDETQYFGPGTRLLVL.

The chain couples TRBV4-1 to TRBJ2-3, with 8 bases that match TRBD2. Germline assignment: CDR1 MGHRA and CDR2 YSYEKL. The CDR3 spans 15 residues. Trimming took 2 bases from V and 4 from J; bases not matched to a gene: 5. CDR3 region: CASSQQGTSSDTQYF. CDR3 DNA sequence: TGCGCCAGCAGCCAACAGGGGACTAGTTCAGATACGCAGTATTTT.

This clone was recorded only once. The chain joins TRBV5-4 to TRBJ1-6, with D unclear. V lost 0 bases, J lost 5 bases, and 9 bases lay in between. The CDR3 consists of 15 residues. Per the germline V gene, CDR1 is SGHNT and CDR2 is YYREEE (reference sequence). This CDR3 is CASSLEGGHNSPLHF. The CDR3 coding sequence is TGTGCCAGCAGCTTGGAAGGAGGGCATAATTCACCCCTCCACTTT.

The V gene is TRBV6-5, the J gene TRBJ1-5, with TRBD1 matching over 9 bases. This CDR3 region has 15 residues. The germline gives CDR1 MNHEY, CDR2 SVGAGI. Germline trimming cut 7 bases from V and 5 bases from J; bases unmatched to any gene: 9. Written as DNA, the CDR3 is TGTGCCAGCATGCTGGACAGGGGATCTCATCAGCCCCAGCATTTT. As protein: CASMLDRGSHQPQHF.

The chain joins TRBV2 to TRBJ1-2; D not resolved. This CDR3 spans 12 amino acids. CDR1 and CDR2 from the germline V gene are SNHLY and FYNNEI. V was trimmed by 5 bases and J by 2 bases, leaving 6 bases between them. The CDR3 here is CASSLENYGYTF. DNA of the CDR3: TGTGCCAGCAGTCTAGAGAACTATGGCTACACCTTC.